The 27 T cell receptor beta chains below come from one sample, sequenced in a study of CD8+ T cells in alopecia areata. Treatment given: oral pan-JAK inhibitor, 5-10 mg twice daily. RNA extraction and reverse transcription yielded cDNA as sequencing template. Some clones are missing from TCRdb's copy, which holds only in-frame ones; the method was immunoSEQ multiplex PCR. The sample lists some 200,000 clones, under 60% seen once, with roughly 12% in the top ten. The starting material was CD8+ T cells sorted from blood, obtained at week 24, from a patient treated with tofacitinib. The receptor source for this set is a human donor with alopecia areata.

The chain uses TRBV6-1 and TRBJ2-1; 9 bases match TRBD1. Per germline, CDR1 MNHNS and CDR2 SASEGT. Trimming removed 4 bases from V and 5 bases from J; junction bases left unmatched: 6. The CDR3 covers 15 residues. This CDR3 reads CASSVTGTGNNEQFF. For the CDR3, the DNA is TGTGCCAGCAGTGTCACCGGGACAGGGAACAATGAGCAGTTCTTC.

This clone was seen just once. The chain couples TRBV6-5 to TRBJ1-5; D call uncertain. Germline values: CDR1 MNHEY, CDR2 SVGAGI. The CDR3 loop spans 14 amino acids. V lost 8 bases, J lost 3 bases, and 14 bases lay in between. This chain's CDR3 is CASVGRRDNQPQHF. The CDR3 DNA sequence: TGTGCCAGCGTTGGGCGGAGGGACAATCAGCCCCAGCATTTT.

Only a few counts were recorded for this clone. This CDR3 is also generated by other DNA sequences in the sample. V gene TRBV29-1 combines with J gene TRBJ1-3, with a possible D match to TRBD1 (5 bases). The CDR3 length is 13 residues. Trimming took 3 bases from V and 1 from J, leaving 7 bases between them. The germline V gene has CDR1 SQVTM and CDR2 ANQGSEA. The CDR3 reads CSVEGGSGNTIYF. The CDR3 region has the DNA TGCAGCGTTGAGGGGGGATCTGGAAACACCATATATTTT.

The chain couples TRBV7-9 to TRBJ1-2; possible D gene TRBD1, 6 bases. The ends were cut back, 5 bases at V and 2 bases at J, with 18 bases in the middle. Germline assignment: CDR1 SEHNR and CDR2 FQNEAQ (reference sequence). The CDR3 runs to 16 residues. CDR3 bases: TGTGCCAGCAGCAACGAGAGACAGGTTACGAACTATGGCTACACCTTC. It translates to CASSNERQVTNYGYTF.

The chain has TRBV5-1 and TRBJ2-7; 7 bases map to TRBD1. This CDR3 has 13 residues. Trimming cost V 4 bases and J 2 bases; bases outside gene matches: 3. Germline lookup yields CDR1 SGHRS and CDR2 YFSETQ. This CDR3 reads CASSMGQTYEQYF. In DNA, the CDR3 is TGCGCCAGCAGCATGGGACAGACCTACGAGCAGTACTTC.

This clone was counted a few times. This chain links TRBV14 with TRBJ2-7; 7 bases map to TRBD1. The trim removed 1 base at V and 2 bases at J, leaving 17 bases unmatched. Looked up from germline, CDR1 is SGHDN and CDR2 is FVKESK. The CDR3 totals 19 residues. The CDR3 DNA reads as TGTGCCAGCAGCCAAGCGGGACAGAGACGACCGGTGCAACCCTACGAGCAGTACTTC. Its translation: CASSQAGQRRPVQPYEQYF.

The gene calls are TRBV11-2 and TRBJ1-2; D gene uncertain. The CDR3 length is 11 residues. V was clipped by 5 bases and J by 6 bases, with 7 bases between them. Germline V CDR1 and CDR2: SGHAT, FQNNGV. The chain's CDR3 is CASSHQNGYTF. The DNA for the CDR3 is TGTGCCAGCAGCCACCAAAATGGCTACACCTTC. The full variable domain, with the rest looked up from reference TRBV11-2 and TRBJ1-2, is EAGVAQSPRYKIIEKRQSVAFWCNPISGHATLYWYQQILGQGPKLLIQFQNNGVVDDSQLPKDRFSAERLKGVDSTLKIQPAKLEDSAVYLCASSHQNGYTFGSGTRLTVV.

J is TRBJ2-1 and V is TRBV30, with D perhaps matching TRBD1 (5 bases). The CDR3 consists of 12 residues. The ends were cut back, 5 bases at V and 6 bases at J, with 11 bases in the middle. The V gene's germline CDR1 is GTSNPN and CDR2 SVGIG (reference sequence). CDR3 in amino acids: CAWEKDSNEQFF. The CDR3 nucleotides read TGTGCCTGGGAGAAAGACAGCAATGAGCAGTTCTTC.

The chain recombines TRBV27 with TRBJ2-7; D tentatively reads TRBD1 or TRBD2 (5 bases each). The CDR3 runs 15 residues. V lost 5 bases to trimming and J lost 1 base, with 15 bases between them. Germline CDR1 reads MNHEY; CDR2 reads SMNVEV (reference sequence). The CDR3 is CASSPPSRESYEQYF. The CDR3 DNA reads as TGTGCCAGCAGTCCCCCAAGCAGGGAGTCCTACGAGCAGTACTTC.

This rearrangement joins TRBV5-6 to TRBJ1-2, with TRBD1 identical over 7 bases. With V trimmed by 4 bases and J by 7 bases, 10 bases remained unmatched. CDR3 length: 14 residues. Germline V CDR1 and CDR2: SGHDT, YYEEEE. CDR3 in DNA: TGTGCCAGCAGCCGCGGCCAGGGGGTGACTGGCTACACCTTC. Encoded protein: CASSRGQGVTGYTF.

The CDR3 DNA reads TGCAGCGTCGGGACAGGGGAGAGCTATGGCTACACCTTC. The encoded protein is CSVGTGESYGYTF. The chain couples TRBV29-1 to TRBJ1-2; 10 nucleotides line up with TRBD1. Germline trimming cut 6 bases from V and 4 bases from J; bases unmatched to any gene: 5. The CDR3 is 13 residues long. The germline V gene has CDR1 SQVTM and CDR2 ANQGSEA.

The chain carries TRBV29-1 and TRBJ2-1; D is perhaps TRBD2 (6 bases). V lost 3 bases, J lost 1 base, and 16 bases lay in between. Germline V lookup: CDR1 SQVTM, CDR2 ANQGSEA. The CDR3 spans 16 residues. The CDR3 region has the DNA TGCAGCGTTGAGGGGGTTCAGGAGGGGTCCTACAATGAGCAGTTCTTC. It yields the protein CSVEGVQEGSYNEQFF.

The rearrangement joins TRBV30 to TRBJ1-2; possibly TRBD1 for D (6 bases). V lost 0 bases and J 8 bases, leaving 13 bases between the germline ends. Germline loops: CDR1 GTSNPN, CDR2 SVGIG (reference sequence). The CDR3 runs 13 residues. In nucleotides, the CDR3 is TGTGCCTGGAGTGTAAGCACAGGGAGGGGCTACACCTTC. As protein: CAWSVSTGRGYTF.

V usage is TRBV9 and J usage is TRBJ1-1; D remains unclear. The CDR3 runs to 14 residues. The V gene's germline CDR1 is SGDLS and CDR2 YYNGEE. Trimming took off 5 bases at V and 3 bases at J, with 14 bases between the two ends. Here the CDR3 DNA reads TGTGCCAGCAGAGATACCCGCGGCGACACTGAAGCTTTCTTT. Translating it yields CASRDTRGDTEAFF.

This clone came up once. This chain uses TRBV15 with TRBJ2-6, with 12 bases identical to TRBD1. The CDR3 contains 19 residues. With V trimmed by 3 bases and J by 4 bases, 10 bases remained unmatched. Germline V lookup: CDR1 LNHNV, CDR2 YYDKDF (reference sequence). The CDR3 spells CATSRGPGQGAPGANVLTF. DNA for the CDR3: TGTGCCACCAGCAGGGGACCGGGACAGGGGGCTCCGGGGGCCAACGTCCTGACTTTC.

The rearrangement links TRBV19 to TRBJ1-1; 7 nucleotides agree with TRBD1. Unmatched junction bases numbered 7, after V lost 6 bases and J lost 9 bases. CDR3 length equals 12 residues. Per germline, CDR1 LNHDA and CDR2 SQIVND (reference sequence). The CDR3 sequence: CASSPGGRKAFF. DNA for the CDR3: TGTGCCAGTAGCCCAGGGGGTAGGAAAGCTTTCTTT.

The J gene is TRBJ1-2, the V gene TRBV7-9; tentative D call: TRBD1 (6 bases). V lost 6 bases and J lost 4, with 9 bases in between. Per germline, CDR1 SEHNR and CDR2 FQNEAQ (reference sequence). The CDR3 sequence is 12 residues long. The CDR3 protein is CASRGQLYGYTF. In DNA, the CDR3 is TGTGCCAGCAGGGGACAACTCTATGGCTACACCTTC.

The chain has TRBV29-1 and TRBJ1-2; 8 bases line up with TRBD1. Germline values: CDR1 SQVTM, CDR2 ANQGSEA. The CDR3 runs to 16 residues. The ends lost 0 bases at V and 6 bases at J; junction bases unmatched: 12. CDR3 DNA sequence: TGCAGCGTTGAAGATCCGAGCCGACAGGGGATGAATGGCTACACCTTC. This sequence encodes CSVEDPSRQGMNGYTF.

This sequence joins TRBV4-2 and TRBJ1-2; no clear D. Trimming removed 4 bases at V and 0 bases at J, with 15 bases between. CDR1 and CDR2 from the germline V gene are LGHNA and YNFKEQ. CDR3 size: 16 residues. This CDR3 is CASSPEERRANYGYTF. CDR3 coding DNA: TGTGCCAGCAGCCCTGAGGAGAGACGGGCTAACTATGGCTACACCTTC.

This chain uses TRBV9 with TRBJ1-6; D unresolved. Germline V CDR1 and CDR2: SGDLS, YYNGEE. This CDR3 contains 15 residues. V was trimmed by 4 bases and J by 9 bases, leaving 17 bases between them. The CDR3 sequence: CASSPGPAPGSPLHF. The CDR3 nucleotides read TGTGCCAGCAGCCCAGGTCCCGCCCCGGGTTCACCCCTCCACTTT. Filled out from reference TRBV9 and TRBJ1-6, the complete variable domain reads DSGVTQTPKHLITATGQRVTLRCSPRSGDLSVYWYQQSLDQGLQFLIQYYNGEERAKGNILERFSAQQFPDLHSELNLSSLELGDSALYFCASSPGPAPGSPLHFGNGTRLTVT.

The V gene is TRBV25-1, the J gene TRBJ1-1; no definite D call. V lost 1 base to trimming and J lost 1 base, with 4 bases between them. Germline V CDR1 and CDR2: MGHDK, SYGVNS. The CDR3 totals 13 residues. The CDR3 is CASSESGNTEAFF. The CDR3 region has the DNA TGTGCCAGCAGTGAATCCGGGAACACTGAAGCTTTCTTT. The variable domain in full, completed from reference TRBV25-1 and TRBJ1-1, reads EADIYQTPRYLVIGTGKKITLECSQTMGHDKMYWYQQDPGMELHLIHYSYGVNSTEKGDLSSESTVSRIRTEHFPLTLESARPSHTSQYLCASSESGNTEAFFGQGTRLTVV.

The rearrangement links TRBV7-8 to TRBJ2-3, with 12 bases matching TRBD2. Germline CDR1 and CDR2: SGHVS and FQNEAQ. V trimming: 5 bases; J trimming: 2 bases; junction bases outside the gene matches: 8. The CDR3 extends over 17 amino acids. CDR3 sequence reads: CASSLPTSGGYTDTQYF. The CDR3, as DNA: TGTGCCAGCAGCCTGCCAACTAGCGGGGGGTACACAGATACGCAGTATTTT.

The DNA of the CDR3 is TGTGCCAGCTCTTCGACAGCCGGGGAGCTGTTTTTT. It encodes CASSSTAGELFF. The J gene is TRBJ2-2, the V gene TRBV18; D might be TRBD1 (5 bases). The CDR3 is made up of 12 amino acids. CDR1 is KGHSH, CDR2 LQKENI, per germline. V was clipped by 6 bases and J by 6 bases, with 8 bases between them.

This clone is medium-sized by share. The gene calls are TRBV14 and TRBJ2-3; maybe TRBD2 (5 bases). Germline lookup yields CDR1 SGHDN and CDR2 FVKESK. The length of the CDR3 is 15 residues. The V gene lost 0 bases and the J gene lost 8 bases, with 15 bases spanning the gap. CDR3 loop: CASSQDKNGDATQYF. The CDR3 DNA is TGTGCCAGCAGCCAAGATAAGAACGGGGATGCTACGCAGTATTTT. Full variable domain (outside the CDR3, taken from reference TRBV14 and TRBJ2-3): EAGVTQFPSHSVIEKGQTVTLRCDPISGHDNLYWYRRVMGKEIKFLLHFVKESKQDESGMPNNRFLAERTGGTYSTLKVQPAELEDSGVYFCASSQDKNGDATQYFGPGTRLTVL.

This clone was counted between two and nine times. The chain has TRBV5-6 and TRBJ2-3; the D is unclear. The V gene lost 2 bases and the J gene lost 4 bases, with 11 bases spanning the gap. Per germline, CDR1 SGHDT and CDR2 YYEEEE. The CDR3 extends over 14 amino acids. The CDR3 loop is CASSLFPVADTQYF. In DNA form, the CDR3 reads TGTGCCAGCAGCTTATTTCCGGTGGCAGATACGCAGTATTTT.

V and J are TRBV15 and TRBJ1-4; no clear D gene. The CDR3 consists of 16 residues. The V and J ends lost 3 bases and 8 bases respectively, with 19 bases between them. Germline V gives CDR1 LNHNV, CDR2 YYDKDF (reference sequence). The CDR3 DNA reads as TGTGCCACCAGCAGCCCGGGCGGAGGGTTTGAGGAAAAACTGTTTTTT. Protein sequence: CATSSPGGGFEEKLFF.

V usage is TRBV2 and J usage is TRBJ1-1; D perhaps matches TRBD1 (5 bases). The CDR3 totals 13 residues. Germline V gene sequence: CDR1 SNHLY, CDR2 FYNNEI. Trimming removed 6 bases from V and 5 bases from J, with 13 bases in between. Here the CDR3 reads CASSGRVGTEAFF. The CDR3 DNA reads as TGTGCCAGCAGCGGCAGGGTGGGAACTGAAGCTTTCTTT.